These 8 T cell receptor beta chains came from one sample sequenced in a study of CD8 T cells in ankylosing spondylitis. TCRdb reanalysed the 5' RACE reads using MiXCR and keeps one entry per CDR3 protein. Of roughly 150,000 distinct CDR3 sequences in the sample, roughly 30% were seen once. Source material: synovial fluid, either unsorted or a sorted T cell fraction (not recorded which). All receptors come from a male donor with ankylosing spondylitis.

This rearrangement joins TRBV3-1 to TRBJ2-2, with TRBD2 matching 9 bases. The CDR3 extends over 14 amino acids. Germline assignment: CDR1 LGHDT and CDR2 YNNKEL (reference sequence). V was clipped by 1 base and J by 12 bases; unmatched bases: 6. The CDR3 region is CASSQGLAGQQLFF. The DNA of the CDR3 is TGTGCCAGCAGCCAAGGGCTAGCGGGACAGCAGCTGTTTTTT.

The sample holds a few counts of this clonotype. The V and J genes are TRBV7-2 and TRBJ2-7; 8 nucleotides match TRBD1. The germline V gene has CDR1 SGHTA and CDR2 FQGNSA. The CDR3 covers 15 residues. Unmatched junction bases numbered 8, after V lost 4 bases and J lost 3 bases. CDR3 nucleotides: TGTGCCAGCAGCTCCCCCTTCGGGACAGGCTACGAGCAGTACTTC. Amino acid sequence: CASSSPFGTGYEQYF.

The genes are TRBV7-2 and TRBJ1-1; D remains ambiguous. The CDR3 is 13 residues long. Trimming left V 5 bases short and J 3 bases short, with 10 bases between. Germline loops: CDR1 SGHTA, CDR2 FQGNSA. CDR3 DNA sequence: TGTGCCAGCAGCCCACAGTCATACACTGAAGCTTTCTTT. This encodes CASSPQSYTEAFF. Supplemented by reference TRBV7-2 and TRBJ1-1, the full variable domain reads GAGVSQSPSNKVTEKGKDVELRCDPISGHTALYWYRQSLGQGLEFLIYFQGNSAPDKSGLPSDRFSAERTGGSVSTLTIQRTQQEDSAVYLCASSPQSYTEAFFGQGTRLTVV.

The rearrangement links TRBV5-1 to TRBJ2-7; 9 nucleotides match TRBD1. The junction had 12 bases not matched to a gene; V was cut back by 6 bases and J by 5 bases. CDR1 and CDR2 from the germline V gene are SGHRS and YFSETQ. This CDR3 contains 15 residues. CDR3 bases: TGCGCCAGCACTCCCCTACCGGGACAGGGCCACGAGCAGTACTTC. It yields the protein CASTPLPGQGHEQYF.

This clonotype was seen many times. The genes are TRBV5-1 and TRBJ1-2; 7 bases map to TRBD1. This CDR3 region has 14 residues. Germline CDR1 and CDR2: SGHRS and YFSETQ. The junction had 12 bases not matched to a gene; V was cut back by 8 bases and J by 5 bases. The CDR3 coding sequence is TGCGCCAGTAGCCATGTTGAGGGGGCGTATGGCTACACCTTC. Translating it yields CASSHVEGAYGYTF.

This clonotype is labeled as medium-sized. The chain has TRBV6-5 and TRBJ1-3; D is uncertain. The CDR3 totals 17 residues. Germline-derived CDR1 and CDR2 are MNHEY and SVGAGI. The V end lost 0 bases, the J end lost 0 bases, and 12 bases lay between the germline ends. The CDR3 nucleotides read TGTGCCAGCAGTTACTCCGGGCAGGTCGTCTCTGGAAACACCATATATTTT. The encoded protein is CASSYSGQVVSGNTIYF.

This chain joins TRBV4-3 and TRBJ2-3; D perhaps matches TRBD1 (6 bases). Germline assignment: CDR1 LGHNA and CDR2 YSLEER. This CDR3 has 14 amino acids. With 1 base removed from V and 8 bases from J, the gap between germline ends came to 13 bases. The CDR3 sequence is CASSQVPLQGTQYF. The CDR3, as DNA: TGCGCCAGCAGCCAAGTTCCCCTACAGGGTACGCAGTATTTT.

This clonotype was seen repeatedly, ten times or more. CDR3 amino acids: CASSQEWKGYEQYF. CDR3 DNA: TGTGCCAGCAGCCAAGAGTGGAAAGGCTACGAGCAGTACTTC. The chain uses TRBV3-1 and TRBJ2-7; D gene ambiguous. The V end lost 0 bases, the J end lost 3 bases, and 9 bases lay between the germline ends. The CDR3 covers 14 residues. Germline V gene lookup returns CDR1 LGHDT and CDR2 YNNKEL (reference sequence).